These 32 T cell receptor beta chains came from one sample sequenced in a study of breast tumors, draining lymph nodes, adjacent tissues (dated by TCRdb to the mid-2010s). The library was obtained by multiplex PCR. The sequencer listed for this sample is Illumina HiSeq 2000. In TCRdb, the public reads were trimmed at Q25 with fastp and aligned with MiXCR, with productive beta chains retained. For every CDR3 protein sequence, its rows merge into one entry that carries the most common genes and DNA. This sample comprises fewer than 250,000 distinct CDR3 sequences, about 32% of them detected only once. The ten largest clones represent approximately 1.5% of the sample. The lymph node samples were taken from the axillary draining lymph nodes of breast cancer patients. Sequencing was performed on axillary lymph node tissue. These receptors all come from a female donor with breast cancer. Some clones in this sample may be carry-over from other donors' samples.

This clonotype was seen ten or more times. The CDR3: CASSLIGFRGQPQHF. CDR3 nucleotides: TGTGCCAGCAGTTTAATAGGGTTTCGGGGTCAGCCCCAGCATTTT. The gene calls are TRBV12-3 or TRBV12-4 and TRBJ1-5; no clear D gene. V lost 2 bases, J lost 6 bases, and 14 bases lay in between. The CDR3 totals 15 residues.

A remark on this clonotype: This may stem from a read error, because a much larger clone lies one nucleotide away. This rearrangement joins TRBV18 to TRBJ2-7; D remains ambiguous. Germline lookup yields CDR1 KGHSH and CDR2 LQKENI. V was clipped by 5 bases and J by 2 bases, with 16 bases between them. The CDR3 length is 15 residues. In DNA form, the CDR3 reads TGTGCCAGCTCAGTAGAGTGGGCACTAACCTACGAGCAGTACTTC. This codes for CASSVEWALTYEQYF.

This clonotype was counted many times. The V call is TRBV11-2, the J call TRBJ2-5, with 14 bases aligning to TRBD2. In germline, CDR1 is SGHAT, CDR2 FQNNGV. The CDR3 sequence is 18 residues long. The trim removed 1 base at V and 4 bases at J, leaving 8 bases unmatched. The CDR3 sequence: CASSLGRTSGRSGETQYF. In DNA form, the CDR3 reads TGTGCCAGCAGCTTAGGACGGACTAGCGGGAGGTCGGGAGAGACCCAGTACTTC.

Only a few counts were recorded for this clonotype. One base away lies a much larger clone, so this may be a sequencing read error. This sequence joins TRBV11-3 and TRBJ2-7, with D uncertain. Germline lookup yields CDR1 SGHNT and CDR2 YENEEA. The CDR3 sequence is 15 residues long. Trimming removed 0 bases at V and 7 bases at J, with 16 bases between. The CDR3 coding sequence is TGTGCCAGCAGCTTAGATCTCGTGACCCTTAGGGAGCAGTACTTC. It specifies CASSLDLVTLREQYF. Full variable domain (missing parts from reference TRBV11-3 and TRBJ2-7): EAGVVQSPRYKIIEKKQPVAFWCNPISGHNTLYWYLQNLGQGPELLIRYENEEAVDDSQLPKDRFSAERLKGVDSTLKIQPAELGDSAVYLCASSLDLVTLREQYFGPGTRLTVT.

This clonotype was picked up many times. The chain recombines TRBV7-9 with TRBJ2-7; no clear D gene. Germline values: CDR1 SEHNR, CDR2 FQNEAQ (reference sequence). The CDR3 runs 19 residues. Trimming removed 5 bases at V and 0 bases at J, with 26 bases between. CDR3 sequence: CASSPRTEKAPWSSYEQYF. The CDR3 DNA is TGTGCCAGCAGCCCTCGGACGGAGAAGGCCCCCTGGAGCTCCTACGAGCAGTACTTC. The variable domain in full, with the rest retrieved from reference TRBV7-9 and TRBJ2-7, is DTGVSQNPRHKITKRGQNVTFRCDPISEHNRLYWYRQTLGQGPEFLTYFQNEAQLEKSRLLSDRFSAERPKGSFSTLEIQRTEQGDSAMYLCASSPRTEKAPWSSYEQYFGPGTRLTVT.

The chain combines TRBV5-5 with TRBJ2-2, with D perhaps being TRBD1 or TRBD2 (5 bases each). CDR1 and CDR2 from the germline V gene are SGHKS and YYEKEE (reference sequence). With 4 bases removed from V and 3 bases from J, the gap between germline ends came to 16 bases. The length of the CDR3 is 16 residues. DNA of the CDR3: TGTGCCAGCAGCGAGAGGACGGGGCAGGACACCGGGGAGCTGTTTTTT. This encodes CASSERTGQDTGELFF.

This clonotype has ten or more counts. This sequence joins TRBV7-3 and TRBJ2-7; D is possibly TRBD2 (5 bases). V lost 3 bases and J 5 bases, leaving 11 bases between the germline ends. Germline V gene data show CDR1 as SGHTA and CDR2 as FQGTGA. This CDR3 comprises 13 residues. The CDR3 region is CASSLSTRDEQYF. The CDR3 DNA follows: TGTGCCAGCAGCTTGAGCACTAGGGACGAGCAGTACTTC.

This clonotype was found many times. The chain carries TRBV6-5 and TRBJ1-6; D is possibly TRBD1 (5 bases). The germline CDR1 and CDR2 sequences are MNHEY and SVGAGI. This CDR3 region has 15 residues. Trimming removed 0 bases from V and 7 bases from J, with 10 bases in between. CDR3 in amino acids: CASSYSGLLNSPLHF. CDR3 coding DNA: TGTGCCAGCAGTTACTCGGGACTGCTCAATTCACCCCTCCACTTT.

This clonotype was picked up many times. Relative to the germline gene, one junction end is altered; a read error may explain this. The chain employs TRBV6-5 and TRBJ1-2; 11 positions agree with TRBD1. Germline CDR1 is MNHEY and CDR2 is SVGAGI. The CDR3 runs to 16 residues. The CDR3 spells CASSHSRTGGLYGYTF. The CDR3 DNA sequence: TGTGCCAGCAGTCACTCCCGGACAGGGGGCCTCTATGGCTACACCTTC.

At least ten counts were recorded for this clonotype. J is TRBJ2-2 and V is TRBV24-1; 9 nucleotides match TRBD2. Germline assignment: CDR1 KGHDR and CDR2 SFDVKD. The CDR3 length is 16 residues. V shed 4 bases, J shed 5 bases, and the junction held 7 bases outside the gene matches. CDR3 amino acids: CATSDLPTSGTGELFF. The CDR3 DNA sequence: TGTGCCACCAGTGACTTACCGACTAGCGGAACCGGGGAGCTGTTTTTT.

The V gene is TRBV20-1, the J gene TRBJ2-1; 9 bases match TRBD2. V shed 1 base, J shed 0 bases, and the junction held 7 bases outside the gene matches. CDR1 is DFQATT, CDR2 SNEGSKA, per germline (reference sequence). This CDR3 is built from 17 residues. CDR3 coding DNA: TGCAGTGCTAGAGTAAGGGGTAGCGGGAGCTCCTACAATGAGCAGTTCTTC. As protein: CSARVRGSGSSYNEQFF.

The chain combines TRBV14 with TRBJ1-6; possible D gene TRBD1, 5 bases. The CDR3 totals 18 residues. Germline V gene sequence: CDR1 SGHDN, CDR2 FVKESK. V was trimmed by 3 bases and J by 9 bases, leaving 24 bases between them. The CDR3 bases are TGTGCCAGCAGCCAGAGTCCAGGGAGATACGAACCTGGTTCACCCCTCCACTTT. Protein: CASSQSPGRYEPGSPLHF.

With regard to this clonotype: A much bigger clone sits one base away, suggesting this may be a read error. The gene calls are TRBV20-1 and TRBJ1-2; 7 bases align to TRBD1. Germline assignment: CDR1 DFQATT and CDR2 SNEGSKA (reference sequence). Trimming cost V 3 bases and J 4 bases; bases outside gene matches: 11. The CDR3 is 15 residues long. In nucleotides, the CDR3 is TGCAGTGCTAGGTTCCGACAGGGAGGGCCCTATGGCTACACCTTC. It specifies CSARFRQGGPYGYTF.

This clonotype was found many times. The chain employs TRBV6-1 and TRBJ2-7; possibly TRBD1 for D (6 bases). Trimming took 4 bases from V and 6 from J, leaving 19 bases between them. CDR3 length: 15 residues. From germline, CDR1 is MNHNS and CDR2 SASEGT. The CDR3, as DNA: TGTGCCAGCAGTGTGGCGAACAGGGCGATTGGCGAGCAGTACTTC. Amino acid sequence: CASSVANRAIGEQYF.

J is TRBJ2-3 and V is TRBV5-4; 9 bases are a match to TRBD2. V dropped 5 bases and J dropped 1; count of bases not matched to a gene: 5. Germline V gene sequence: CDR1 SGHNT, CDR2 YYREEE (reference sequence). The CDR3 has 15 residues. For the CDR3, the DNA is TGTGCCAGCAGTCGTCGACTAGCGGGCACAGATACGCAGTATTTT. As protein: CASSRRLAGTDTQYF. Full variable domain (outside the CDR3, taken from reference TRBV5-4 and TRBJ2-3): ETGVTQSPTHLIKTRGQQVTLRCSSQSGHNTVSWYQQALGQGPQFIFQYYREEENGRGNFPPRFSGLQFPNYSSELNVNALELDDSALYLCASSRRLAGTDTQYFGPGTRLTVL.

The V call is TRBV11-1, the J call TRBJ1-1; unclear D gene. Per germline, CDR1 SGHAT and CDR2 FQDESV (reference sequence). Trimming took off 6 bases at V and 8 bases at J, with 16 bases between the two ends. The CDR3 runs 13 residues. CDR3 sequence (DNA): TGTGCCAGCAGTCACACCGGCAGGTCCGAAGCTTTCTTT. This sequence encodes CASSHTGRSEAFF.

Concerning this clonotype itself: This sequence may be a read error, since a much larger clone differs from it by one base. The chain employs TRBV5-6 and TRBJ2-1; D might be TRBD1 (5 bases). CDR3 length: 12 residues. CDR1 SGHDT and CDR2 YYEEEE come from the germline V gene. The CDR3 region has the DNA TGTGCCAGCAGCTTGAGGGGCGTTGAGCGGTTCTTC. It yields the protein CASSLRGVERFF.

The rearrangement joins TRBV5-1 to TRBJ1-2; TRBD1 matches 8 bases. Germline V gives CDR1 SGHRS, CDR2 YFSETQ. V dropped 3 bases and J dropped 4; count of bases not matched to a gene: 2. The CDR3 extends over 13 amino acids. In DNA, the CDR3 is TGCGCCAGCAGCTCAACAGGGGGCTATGGCTACACCTTC. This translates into CASSSTGGYGYTF.

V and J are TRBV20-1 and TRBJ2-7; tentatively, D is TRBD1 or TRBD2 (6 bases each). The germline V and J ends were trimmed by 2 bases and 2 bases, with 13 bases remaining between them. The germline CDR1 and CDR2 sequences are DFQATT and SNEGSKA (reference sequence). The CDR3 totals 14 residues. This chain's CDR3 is CSARLGGRAYEQYF. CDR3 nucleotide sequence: TGCAGTGCTAGATTGGGGGGCAGGGCCTACGAGCAGTACTTC.

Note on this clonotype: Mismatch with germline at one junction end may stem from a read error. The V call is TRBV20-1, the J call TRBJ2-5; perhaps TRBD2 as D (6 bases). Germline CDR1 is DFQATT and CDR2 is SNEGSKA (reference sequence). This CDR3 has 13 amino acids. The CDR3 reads CGAGRIVGETQYF. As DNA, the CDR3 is TGCGGTGCGGGGAGAATAGTGGGGGAGACCCAGTACTTC.

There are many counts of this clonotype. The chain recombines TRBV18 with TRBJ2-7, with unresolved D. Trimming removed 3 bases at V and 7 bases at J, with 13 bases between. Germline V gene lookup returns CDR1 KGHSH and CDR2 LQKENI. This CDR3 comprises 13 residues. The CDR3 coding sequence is TGTGCCAGCTCACCCCCGGGCCATCAGGAGCAGTACTTC. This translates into CASSPPGHQEQYF.

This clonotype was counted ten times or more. The CDR3 spells CASSLGGRVDTQYF. The CDR3 nucleotides read TGTGCCAGCAGCTTGGGCGGGAGGGTAGATACGCAGTATTTT. The V and J genes are TRBV5-4 and TRBJ2-3, with 9 bases that match TRBD2. Germline V gene data show CDR1 as SGHNT and CDR2 as YYREEE (reference sequence). The CDR3 is made up of 14 amino acids. The junction had 1 base not matched to a gene; V was cut back by 0 bases and J by 5 bases.

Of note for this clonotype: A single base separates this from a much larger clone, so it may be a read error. In DNA form, the CDR3 reads TGCGCCAGCAGCCAAGGTGAGCATCAGCCCCAGCATTTT. It specifies CASSQGEHQPQHF. This sequence joins TRBV4-1 and TRBJ1-5; D is ambiguous. Trimming pared 1 base from V and 5 bases from J, leaving 6 bases between. CDR1 MGHRA and CDR2 YSYEKL come from the germline V gene. There are 13 residues in the CDR3.

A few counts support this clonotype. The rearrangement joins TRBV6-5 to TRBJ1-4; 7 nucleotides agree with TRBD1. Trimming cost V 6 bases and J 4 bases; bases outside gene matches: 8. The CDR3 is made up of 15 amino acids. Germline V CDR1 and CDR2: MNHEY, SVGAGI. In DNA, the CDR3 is TGTGCCAGCAGGCAGGCCGGGACAGTTAATGAAAAACTGTTTTTT. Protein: CASRQAGTVNEKLFF.

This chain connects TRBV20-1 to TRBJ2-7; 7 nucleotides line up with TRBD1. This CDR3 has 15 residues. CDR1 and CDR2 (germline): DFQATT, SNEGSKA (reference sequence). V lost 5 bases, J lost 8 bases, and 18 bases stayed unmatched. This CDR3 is CSAPDRAPNQPQQYF. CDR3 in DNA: TGCAGTGCTCCAGACAGGGCGCCAAATCAGCCCCAGCAGTACTTC.

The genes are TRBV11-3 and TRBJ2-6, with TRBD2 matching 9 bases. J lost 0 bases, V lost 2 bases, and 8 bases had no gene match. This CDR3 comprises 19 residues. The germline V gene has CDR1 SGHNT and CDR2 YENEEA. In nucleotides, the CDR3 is TGTGCCAGCAGCTTAAAGATATCTAGCGGGGACTCTGGGGCCAACGTCCTGACTTTC. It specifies CASSLKISSGDSGANVLTF.

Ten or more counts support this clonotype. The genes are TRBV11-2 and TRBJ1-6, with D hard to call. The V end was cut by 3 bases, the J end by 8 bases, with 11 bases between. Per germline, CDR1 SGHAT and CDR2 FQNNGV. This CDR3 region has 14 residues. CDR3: CASSLATLDSPLHF. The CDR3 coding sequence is TGTGCCAGCAGCTTGGCTACCTTGGATTCACCCCTCCACTTT.

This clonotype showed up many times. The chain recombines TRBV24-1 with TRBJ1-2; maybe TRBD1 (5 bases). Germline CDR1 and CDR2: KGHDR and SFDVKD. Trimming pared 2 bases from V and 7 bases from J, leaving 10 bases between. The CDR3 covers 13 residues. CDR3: CATSDSGYGGYTF. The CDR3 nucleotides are TGTGCCACCAGTGATTCAGGGTATGGTGGCTACACCTTC.

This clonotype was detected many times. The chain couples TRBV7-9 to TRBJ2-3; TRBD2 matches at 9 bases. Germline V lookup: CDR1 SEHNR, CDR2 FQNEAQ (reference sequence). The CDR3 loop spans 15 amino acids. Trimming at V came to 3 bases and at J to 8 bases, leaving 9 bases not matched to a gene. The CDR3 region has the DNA TGTGCCAGCAGCTTTAGCGGGAGAGGGGGAAGTACGCAGTATTTT. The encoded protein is CASSFSGRGGSTQYF. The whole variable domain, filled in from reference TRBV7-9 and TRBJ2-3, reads DTGVSQNPRHKITKRGQNVTFRCDPISEHNRLYWYRQTLGQGPEFLTYFQNEAQLEKSRLLSDRFSAERPKGSFSTLEIQRTEQGDSAMYLCASSFSGRGGSTQYFGPGTRLTVL.

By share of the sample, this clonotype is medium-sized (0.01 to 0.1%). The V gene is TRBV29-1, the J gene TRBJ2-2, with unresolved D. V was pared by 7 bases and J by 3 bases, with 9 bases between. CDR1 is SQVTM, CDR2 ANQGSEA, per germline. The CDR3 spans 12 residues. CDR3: CSAESDTGELFF. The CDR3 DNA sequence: TGCAGCGCCGAGAGTGACACCGGGGAGCTGTTTTTT.

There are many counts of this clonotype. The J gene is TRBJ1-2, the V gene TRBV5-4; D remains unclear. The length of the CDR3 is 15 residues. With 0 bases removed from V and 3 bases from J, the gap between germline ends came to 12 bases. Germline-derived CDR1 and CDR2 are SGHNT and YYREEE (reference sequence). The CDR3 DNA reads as TGTGCCAGCAGCTTGGGAGGGTTGGGAGACTATGGCTACACCTTC. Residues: CASSLGGLGDYGYTF.

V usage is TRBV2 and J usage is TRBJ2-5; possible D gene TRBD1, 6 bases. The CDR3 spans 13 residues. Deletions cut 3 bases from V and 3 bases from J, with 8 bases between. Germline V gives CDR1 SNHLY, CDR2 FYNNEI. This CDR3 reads CASSDPGEETQYF. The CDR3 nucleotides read TGTGCCAGCAGTGATCCAGGGGAAGAGACCCAGTACTTC.